The 32 T cell receptor beta chains below were found in one sample sequenced in a study of cytomegalovirus exposure and HLA in healthy donors. Vbeta (60) and Jbeta (13) primers were used in the PCR. Using immunoSEQ multiplex PCR, the repertoire was profiled, and TCRdb retains in-frame clones only, with some absent. This table holds around 180,000 clones, 65% to 85% found once. Sequencing was done on a sample of PBMCs. The receptors originated from a man between 18 and 35 years old in good health and CMV-seronegative.

This clone was seen a single time. The rearrangement uses TRBV19 and TRBJ2-5, with a weak D call TRBD1 (5 bases). Trimming removed 0 bases from V and 1 base from J, with 6 bases in between. Germline V gives CDR1 LNHDA, CDR2 SQIVND (reference sequence). The CDR3 is 14 residues long. CDR3 sequence reads: CASSIDRAQETQYF. For the CDR3, the DNA is TGTGCCAGTAGTATAGACAGGGCCCAAGAGACCCAGTACTTC.

The V and J genes are TRBV5-1 and TRBJ2-7; 8 nucleotides align to TRBD1. CDR1 and CDR2 from the germline V gene are SGHRS and YFSETQ. The CDR3 is 15 amino acids. The V and J ends lost 1 base and 3 bases, in that order; junction bases with no gene match: 6. CDR3 sequence (DNA): TGCGCCAGCAGCTTGACAGGACAGGGAATCTACGAGCAGTACTTC. This translates into CASSLTGQGIYEQYF.

V gene TRBV6-1 combines with J gene TRBJ2-1, with no clear D. This CDR3 is built from 16 residues. CDR1 is MNHNS and CDR2 is SASEGT in the germline V gene. Trimming took 2 bases from V and 0 from J, leaving 11 bases between them. Here the CDR3 DNA reads TGTGCCAGCAGTGAATTCCGATCGAGCTCCTACAATGAGCAGTTCTTC. Translation: CASSEFRSSSYNEQFF.

This chain uses TRBV30 with TRBJ2-7; 8 nucleotides match TRBD2. The length of the CDR3 is 12 residues. Germline V gene data show CDR1 as GTSNPN and CDR2 as SVGIG (reference sequence). Trimming took 4 bases from V and 4 from J; bases not matched to a gene: 3. The DNA for the CDR3 is TGTGCCTGGACCCGGGGGGGTTACGAGCAGTACTTC. It translates to CAWTRGGYEQYF.

The rearrangement links TRBV7-9 to TRBJ1-2; no clear D gene. The CDR3 covers 14 residues. Per germline, CDR1 SEHNR and CDR2 FQNEAQ (reference sequence). V lost 5 bases to trimming and J lost 5 bases, with 15 bases between them. CDR3 bases: TGTGCCAGCAGCCCCCCGATACAGATTTATGGCTACACCTTC. Its protein product is CASSPPIQIYGYTF.

CDR3 bases: TGTGCCAGCAGCTTAACGGAGGACAACACCGGGGAGCTGTTTTTT. Residues: CASSLTEDNTGELFF. The chain links TRBV7-3 to TRBJ2-2, with D perhaps TRBD2 (5 bases). The CDR3 totals 15 residues. V was cut by 0 bases and J by 2 bases, with 7 bases left in between. Germline V lookup: CDR1 SGHTA, CDR2 FQGTGA. Variable domain in full (rest from reference TRBV7-3 and TRBJ2-2): GAGVSQTPSNKVTEKGKYVELRCDPISGHTALYWYRQSLGQGPEFLIYFQGTGAADDSGLPNDRFFAVRPEGSVSTLKIQRTERGDSAVYLCASSLTEDNTGELFFGEGSRLTVL.

V usage is TRBV27 and J usage is TRBJ2-7, with 7 bases that match TRBD2. Germline V lookup: CDR1 MNHEY, CDR2 SMNVEV (reference sequence). The J segment lost 3 bases and the V segment lost 1 base, leaving 3 bases of the junction unmatched. The CDR3 consists of 14 residues. The CDR3 here is CASSLLAGDYEQYF. CDR3 nucleotides: TGTGCCAGCAGTTTATTAGCGGGCGACTACGAGCAGTACTTC.

This chain's CDR3 is CASSLTSGSSTDTQYF. The CDR3 DNA reads TGCGCCAGCAGTCTGACTAGCGGGTCTAGCACAGATACGCAGTATTTT. This chain joins TRBV5-1 and TRBJ2-3, with 10 bases aligning to TRBD2. There are 16 residues in the CDR3. Germline lookup yields CDR1 SGHRS and CDR2 YFSETQ. Trimming removed 5 bases from V and 0 bases from J; junction bases left unmatched: 6.

This clone was counted a single time. The chain recombines TRBV25-1 with TRBJ2-7; TRBD2 matches 7 bases. Germline-derived CDR1 and CDR2 are MGHDK and SYGVNS. J was trimmed by 9 bases and V by 1 base; bases with no gene match: 6. The CDR3 length is 13 residues. The CDR3 DNA sequence: TGTGCCAGCAGTGAATGGGGGGGGTCGGGGCAGTACTTC. Residues: CASSEWGGSGQYF.

This rearrangement joins TRBV4-1 to TRBJ1-3; TRBD1 agrees at 9 bases. The CDR3 extends over 17 amino acids. CDR1 MGHRA and CDR2 YSYEKL come from the germline V gene. The J segment lost 4 bases and the V segment lost 4 bases, leaving 11 bases of the junction unmatched. Here the CDR3 reads CASSPTPNRGRGNTIYF. The CDR3 DNA sequence: TGCGCCAGCAGCCCCACGCCCAACAGGGGGCGAGGAAACACCATATATTTT.

This clone has just a few counts. The rearrangement uses TRBV25-1 and TRBJ1-1, with D tentatively TRBD1 (5 bases). Germline V gives CDR1 MGHDK, CDR2 SYGVNS. This CDR3 is 11 amino acids long. Trimming pared 9 bases from V and 5 bases from J, leaving 10 bases between. The CDR3 spells CASRGGTEAFF. For the CDR3, the DNA is TGTGCCAGTCGGGGGGGGACTGAAGCTTTCTTT.

This clone was observed a single time. The J gene is TRBJ1-2, the V gene TRBV29-1, with 7 bases that match TRBD1. Per germline, CDR1 SQVTM and CDR2 ANQGSEA. The CDR3 length is 13 residues. The trim removed 7 bases at V and 0 bases at J, leaving 5 bases unmatched. This CDR3 reads CSGAGGPNYGYTF. CDR3 nucleotide sequence: TGCAGCGGGGCAGGGGGACCTAACTATGGCTACACCTTC.

CDR3 loop: CASSLGRLGAFF. DNA for the CDR3: TGTGCCAGCAGCTTAGGGAGGCTAGGGGCTTTCTTT. The chain recombines TRBV7-2 with TRBJ1-1; D not resolved. Germline V gene lookup returns CDR1 SGHTA and CDR2 FQGNSA. V dropped 1 base and J dropped 11 bases, with 11 bases sitting between them. CDR3 length: 12 residues.

As DNA, the CDR3 is TGTGCCAGTAGTACCGGACAGGTGAATGGCTACACCTTC. This sequence encodes CASSTGQVNGYTF. V usage is TRBV19 and J usage is TRBJ1-2, with TRBD1 matching 7 bases. V shed 4 bases and J 6 bases; nucleotides not matched to a gene: 5. CDR3 length equals 13 residues. Germline V gives CDR1 LNHDA, CDR2 SQIVND (reference sequence).

In nucleotides, the CDR3 is TGTGCCAGCAGCGCGACAGCCAAGGGACTGCAAACTGGAAACACCATATATTTT. Encoded protein: CASSATAKGLQTGNTIYF. The chain recombines TRBV5-6 with TRBJ1-3; a possible D gene is TRBD1 (5 bases). The CDR3 loop spans 18 amino acids. Trimming left V 4 bases short and J 2 bases short, with 22 bases between. Germline values: CDR1 SGHDT, CDR2 YYEEEE.

This chain connects TRBV2 to TRBJ1-3, with TRBD1 matching 12 bases. This CDR3 is 15 amino acids long. The ends lost 7 bases at V and 1 base at J; junction bases unmatched: 2. Germline assignment: CDR1 SNHLY and CDR2 FYNNEI. The CDR3 loop is CASTGQGASGNTIYF. CDR3 DNA sequence: TGTGCCAGCACGGGACAGGGGGCTTCTGGAAACACCATATATTTT.

The chain couples TRBV28 to TRBJ2-7, with TRBD2 matching 7 bases. V was pared by 3 bases and J by 2 bases, with 7 bases of the junction left unmatched. Germline CDR1 and CDR2: MDHEN and SYDVKM. The CDR3 has 15 residues. CDR3 protein: CASSFGASGPYEQYF. The CDR3 DNA reads TGTGCCAGCAGTTTCGGGGCTAGCGGACCCTACGAGCAGTACTTC.

The chain recombines TRBV7-8 with TRBJ2-1, with 10 nucleotides matching TRBD2. CDR1 and CDR2 from the germline V gene are SGHVS and FQNEAQ. J gave up 9 bases and V 4 bases, and 6 bases lay outside the gene matches. CDR3 length: 14 amino acids. The CDR3 loop reads CASSSSGRGIEQFF. CDR3 bases: TGTGCCAGCAGCTCAAGCGGGAGGGGAATTGAGCAGTTCTTC.

The V and J genes are TRBV2 and TRBJ2-1; TRBD2 agrees at 7 bases. This CDR3 spans 13 amino acids. Germline V gives CDR1 SNHLY, CDR2 FYNNEI. V shed 3 bases, J shed 15 bases, and the junction held 11 bases outside the gene matches. The CDR3 DNA is TGTGCCAGCAGTGATGAAAGCGGGAAGAGTGGGTTCTTC. Residues: CASSDESGKSGFF.

The count of this clone is one. The chain links TRBV7-8 to TRBJ1-5; 7 nucleotides align to TRBD1. The V gene's germline CDR1 is SGHVS and CDR2 FQNEAQ. The length of the CDR3 is 15 residues. The ends lost 1 base at V and 6 bases at J; junction bases unmatched: 6. CDR3: CASSLDSAGGQPQHF. The CDR3 nucleotides read TGTGCCAGCAGCTTAGATTCGGCAGGGGGTCAGCCCCAGCATTTT.

The chain couples TRBV10-3 to TRBJ2-2; no reliable D call. CDR3 size: 11 residues. Between the trimmed V and J ends, which lost 7 bases and 6 bases, there was a span of 6 bases. CDR1 and CDR2 (germline): ENHRY, SYGVKD. The CDR3 nucleotides are TGTGCCATCAAAGGAGCCGGGGAGCTGTTTTTT. Residues: CAIKGAGELFF.

J is TRBJ1-3 and V is TRBV6-1; perhaps TRBD1 as D (5 bases). Trimming shortened V by 8 bases and J by 0 bases, and 14 bases separated the two germline ends. Germline CDR1 and CDR2: MNHNS and SASEGT. The CDR3 contains 15 residues. As DNA, the CDR3 is TGTGCCAGCCTCTTGGACACGAACTCTGGAAACACCATATATTTT. The encoded protein is CASLLDTNSGNTIYF.

The rearrangement uses TRBV6-6 and TRBJ1-1, with TRBD1 matching over 8 bases. Trimming at V came to 4 bases and at J to 10 bases, leaving 8 bases not matched to a gene. CDR3 length: 13 amino acids. Germline V gives CDR1 MNHNY, CDR2 SVGAGI (reference sequence). CDR3 sequence: CASSSGTGGGAFF. DNA for the CDR3: TGTGCCAGCAGTTCGGGGACAGGCGGGGGAGCTTTCTTT.

The sample holds a few counts of this clone. The rearrangement links TRBV9 to TRBJ2-5; TRBD2 matches at 8 bases. The CDR3 is 16 amino acids. Germline CDR1 reads SGDLS; CDR2 reads YYNGEE. V shed 3 bases, J shed 5 bases, and the junction held 12 bases outside the gene matches. The CDR3 reads CASSGTSWADGETQYF. The CDR3 DNA reads as TGTGCCAGCAGCGGGACTAGCTGGGCAGATGGGGAGACCCAGTACTTC. The full variable domain, its missing parts supplied by reference TRBV9 and TRBJ2-5, is DSGVTQTPKHLITATGQRVTLRCSPRSGDLSVYWYQQSLDQGLQFLIQYYNGEERAKGNILERFSAQQFPDLHSELNLSSLELGDSALYFCASSGTSWADGETQYFGPGTRLLVL.

V gene TRBV4-3 combines with J gene TRBJ2-2; D unclear. Trimming took off 1 base at V and 2 bases at J, with 8 bases between the two ends. This CDR3 region has 15 residues. Germline-derived CDR1 and CDR2 are LGHNA and YSLEER. The CDR3: CASSQGHLNTGELFF. The CDR3 DNA reads as TGCGCCAGCAGCCAAGGGCACCTTAACACCGGGGAGCTGTTTTTT.

V gene TRBV14 combines with J gene TRBJ2-7, with 9 bases fitting TRBD1. V was clipped by 8 bases and J by 2 bases; unmatched bases: 19. The CDR3 contains 18 residues. From germline, CDR1 is SGHDN and CDR2 FVKESK. CDR3 residues: CASSNPGQGLSRAYEQYF. The CDR3 DNA is TGTGCCAGCTCTAATCCGGGACAGGGTCTGTCACGAGCCTACGAGCAGTACTTC.

This clone has only one observation. V gene TRBV9 combines with J gene TRBJ1-2; D call uncertain. This CDR3 contains 14 residues. Trimming took 3 bases from V and 3 from J, leaving 12 bases between them. Germline V gene sequence: CDR1 SGDLS, CDR2 YYNGEE. The CDR3, as DNA: TGTGCCAGCAGCGCGACCCGGGTGGACTATGGCTACACCTTC. Translated: CASSATRVDYGYTF.

This chain uses TRBV19 with TRBJ2-5; 8 bases are a match to TRBD1. This CDR3 region has 18 residues. Germline lookup yields CDR1 LNHDA and CDR2 SQIVND (reference sequence). After removal of 6 bases from V and 2 bases from J, the junction contained 17 bases not matched to a gene. CDR3 sequence: CASRGYSSGGWGQETQYF. The CDR3 region has the DNA TGTGCCAGTAGAGGATATAGCTCAGGGGGCTGGGGTCAAGAGACCCAGTACTTC. The full variable domain, with the rest looked up from reference TRBV19 and TRBJ2-5, is DGGITQSPKYLFRKEGQNVTLSCEQNLNHDAMYWYRQDPGQGLRLIYYSQIVNDFQKGDIAEGYSVSREKKESFPLTVTSAQKNPTAFYLCASRGYSSGGWGQETQYFGPGTRLLVL.

This chain joins TRBV6-5 and TRBJ1-2, with 10 bases lining up with TRBD1. The CDR3 spans 13 residues. Per the germline V gene, CDR1 is MNHEY and CDR2 is SVGAGI. Trimming at V came to 10 bases and at J to 7 bases, leaving 9 bases not matched to a gene. CDR3 protein: CATSDRGDCGYTF. The DNA for the CDR3 is TGTGCCACTTCGGACAGGGGGGACTGTGGCTACACCTTC.

The genes are TRBV9 and TRBJ2-7, with TRBD2 as a possible D gene (7 bases). CDR3 length: 14 residues. The V end lost 3 bases, the J end lost 6 bases, and 16 bases lay between the germline ends. Germline assignment: CDR1 SGDLS and CDR2 YYNGEE. The CDR3 DNA follows: TGTGCCAGCAGCGGTTCGGGGGGCTCCGGCGAGCAGTACTTC. Its protein is CASSGSGGSGEQYF. The variable domain in full, with the rest retrieved from reference TRBV9 and TRBJ2-7, is DSGVTQTPKHLITATGQRVTLRCSPRSGDLSVYWYQQSLDQGLQFLIQYYNGEERAKGNILERFSAQQFPDLHSELNLSSLELGDSALYFCASSGSGGSGEQYFGPGTRLTVT.

CDR3 in DNA: TGTGCCAGCAGCTTAACAGTCAGCCCAAACACCATATATTTT. It yields the protein CASSLTVSPNTIYF. This sequence joins TRBV7-9 and TRBJ1-3, with D unclear. Between the trimmed V and J ends, which lost 2 bases and 6 bases, there was a span of 11 bases. Germline values: CDR1 SEHNR, CDR2 FQNEAQ (reference sequence). The CDR3 spans 14 residues.

Note on this clone: Germline and junction disagree at one end, which may indicate a read error. The CDR3 bases are TGCGCCGGCAGCCAGACAGGGACTCTAGCCAAAAACATTCAGTACTTC. It codes for CAGSQTGTLAKNIQYF. The chain employs TRBV4-1 and TRBJ2-4; tentatively, D is TRBD1 (7 bases). In germline, CDR1 is MGHRA, CDR2 YSYEKL. The CDR3 loop spans 16 amino acids.